The clone carrying this TCR beta chain appeared a few times. Its antigen is not identified. This entry is derived from a study of metastatic and nonmetastatic thyroid tumors. Overall study: Repertoires from malignant and benign thyroid patients were compared across blood and tumor or nodule tissue.

Thyroid surgery was performed in patients who had received no treatment beforehand. Per the study methods: Variation in CDR3 across clinicopathological groups served as the basis for constructing a distant-metastasis classifier in papillary thyroid cancer. TCRdb recomputed clones from the PCR reads via MiXCR. The V and J calls shown here were made by TCRdb, not taken from the authors' results. The sample lists roughly 45,000 clones, roughly 3.2% occurring once. In germline, CDR1 is MNHEY, CDR2 SMNVEV (reference sequence). CDR3 length: 15 residues. Trimming removed 5 bases from V and 2 bases from J; junction bases left unmatched: 5. Study findings and constraints: Benign nodules reportedly had significantly lower TCR beta diversity than malignant thyroid tumors in blood and tumor.

The chain carries TRBV27 and TRBJ2-3; 9 bases are a match to TRBD2. The clonotype comes from a female donor with papillary thyroid cancer or a benign thyroid nodule (not recorded which). Some clones in this sample may be carry-over from other donors' samples. The specimen sequenced was blood. As DNA, the CDR3 is TGTGCCAGCAGTCCCTTAGCGGGAGCCACAGATACGCAGTATTTT. Its translation: CASSPLAGATDTQYF.